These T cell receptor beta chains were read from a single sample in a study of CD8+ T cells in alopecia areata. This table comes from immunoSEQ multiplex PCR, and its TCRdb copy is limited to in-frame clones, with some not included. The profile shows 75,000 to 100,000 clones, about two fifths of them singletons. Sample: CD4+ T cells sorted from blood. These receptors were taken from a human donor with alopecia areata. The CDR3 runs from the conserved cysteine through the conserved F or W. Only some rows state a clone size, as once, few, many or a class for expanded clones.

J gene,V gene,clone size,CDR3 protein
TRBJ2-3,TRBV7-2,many,CASSLAHVRGGTDTQYF
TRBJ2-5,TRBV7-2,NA,CASSPTLAFSQETQYF
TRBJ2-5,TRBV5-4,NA,CASSRTVSSLTETQYF
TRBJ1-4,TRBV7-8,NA,CASSLAGYGEKLFF
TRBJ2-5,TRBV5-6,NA,CASSLVSSGRLETQYF
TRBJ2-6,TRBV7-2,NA,CASSLVHSSSGANVLTF
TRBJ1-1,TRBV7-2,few,CASSRRTDAEAFF
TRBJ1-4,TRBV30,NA,CAWSLGTGATNEKLFF
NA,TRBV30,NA,CAWREMEIAGGSYEQYF
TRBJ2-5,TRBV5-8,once,CASSFGAEPGWETQYF
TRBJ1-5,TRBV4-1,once,CASSQDRRGQPRHF
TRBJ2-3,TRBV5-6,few,CASRPTGSTDTQYF
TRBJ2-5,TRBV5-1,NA,CASSLRVAGETQYF
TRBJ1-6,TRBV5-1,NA,CASSLTGANRSPLHF
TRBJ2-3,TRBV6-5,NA,CASSYLAKGYTQYF
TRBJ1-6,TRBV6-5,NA,CASSYTGGFRNSPLHF
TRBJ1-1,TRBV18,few,CASSLSGESTEAFF
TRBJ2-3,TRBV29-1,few,CSVRAGESTDTQYF
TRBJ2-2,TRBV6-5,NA,CASSYSRRSPGELFF
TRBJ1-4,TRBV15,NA,CATSRAMGRGEEKLFF
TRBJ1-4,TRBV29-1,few,CSARSLNEKLFF
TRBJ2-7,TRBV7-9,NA,CASRSSGYEQYF
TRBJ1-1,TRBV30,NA,CAWARQHLRQMNTEAFF
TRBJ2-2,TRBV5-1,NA,CASSLAAAFDGELFF
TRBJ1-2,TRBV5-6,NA,CASSSAGTGPYGYTF
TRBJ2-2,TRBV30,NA,CAWSVFRGRNTGELFF
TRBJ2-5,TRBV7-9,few,CASSLSGARETQYF
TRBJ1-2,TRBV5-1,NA,CASSFDSNYGYTF
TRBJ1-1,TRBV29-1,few,CSVEDFFGKGFGTEAFF
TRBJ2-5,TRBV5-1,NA,CASSLERPPREETQYF
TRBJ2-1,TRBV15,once,CATAPTVINEQFF
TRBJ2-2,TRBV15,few,CATSRKDTAVGELFF
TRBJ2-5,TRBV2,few,CASSVKTQYF
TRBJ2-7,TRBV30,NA,CAWSVSTYEQYF
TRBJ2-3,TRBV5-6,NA,CASSSSVDTQYF
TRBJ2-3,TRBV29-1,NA,CSVESRRDLDTQYF
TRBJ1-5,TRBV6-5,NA,CASTLRQGDQPQHF
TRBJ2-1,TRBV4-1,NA,CASSPQTSFEQFF
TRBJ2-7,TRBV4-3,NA,CASSPRLSSYEQYF
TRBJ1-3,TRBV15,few,CATSRDRGAGNTIYF
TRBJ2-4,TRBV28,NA,CASSFGREGAKNIQYF
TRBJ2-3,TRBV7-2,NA,CASTQAPDTQYF
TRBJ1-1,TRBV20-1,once,CSARDTSEAFF
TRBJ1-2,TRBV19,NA,CATRIGQSASGYTF
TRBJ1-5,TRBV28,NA,CASSFTQRRVNQPQHF
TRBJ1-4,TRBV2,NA,CASSGPATNEKLFF
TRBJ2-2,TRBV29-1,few,CSGRTSGAGELFF
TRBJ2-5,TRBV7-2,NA,CASSYRTSDFETQYF
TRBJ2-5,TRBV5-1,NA,CASSLRLAGGQETQYF
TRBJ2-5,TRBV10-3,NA,CAISESLAGETQYF
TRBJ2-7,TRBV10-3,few,CAIRGTETYEQYF
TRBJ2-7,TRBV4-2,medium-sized,CASSQADQGSAYEQYF
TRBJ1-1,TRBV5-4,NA,CASSLESSSTEAFF
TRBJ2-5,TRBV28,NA,CASSLYDILASGQETQYF
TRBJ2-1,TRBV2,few,CASSDLGRSQINEQFF
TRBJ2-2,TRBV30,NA,CAWNRYTTGELFF
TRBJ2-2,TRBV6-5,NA,CASRTDRRGTGELFF
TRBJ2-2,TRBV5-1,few,CASSFDHGELFF